The 3 T cell receptor beta chains below come from one sample, sequenced in a study of blood T cell repertoires in COVID-19. Libraries were prepared by immunoSEQ multiplex PCR; TCRdb keeps only in-frame clonotypes and omits some of them. This table has 180,000 or so clones, approximately 87% appearing once. The sample was peripheral blood. Receptors were obtained from a woman between 55 and 75 years old with COVID-19, enrolled during active disease.

The rearrangement joins TRBV5-4 to TRBJ2-1; TRBD2 agrees at 10 bases. This CDR3 comprises 16 residues. J gave up 6 bases and V 2 bases, and 8 bases lay outside the gene matches. CDR1 is SGHNT, CDR2 YYREEE, per germline (reference sequence). Written as DNA, the CDR3 is TGTGCCAGCAGCTTTCGACTAGCGGGCCCCCTCAATGAGCAGTTCTTC. This sequence encodes CASSFRLAGPLNEQFF.

This clone was counted between two and nine times. The chain couples TRBV24-1 to TRBJ2-1; 10 bases fit TRBD2. V lost 5 bases, J lost 6 bases, and 3 bases stayed unmatched. The CDR3 runs to 14 residues. Germline CDR1 KGHDR, CDR2 SFDVKD. The CDR3 DNA sequence: TGTGCCACCAGTGGGCTAGCGGGAGCCAATGAGCAGTTCTTC. Amino acid sequence: CATSGLAGANEQFF.

V usage is TRBV6-5 and J usage is TRBJ1-1, with TRBD1 as a possible D gene (5 bases). The length of the CDR3 is 14 residues. Trimming left V 2 bases short and J 5 bases short, with 12 bases between. CDR1 and CDR2 (germline): MNHEY, SVGAGI. DNA for the CDR3: TGTGCCAGCAGTTACAGGCAGGGCGGTACTGAAGCTTTCTTT. Translation: CASSYRQGGTEAFF.